This T cell receptor beta chain is drawn from a study of vaccination and CD4 T cells after COVID-19 (dated by TCRdb to between 2020 and 2023). Concerning the study at large: In the convalescent cohort there were six males and four females, among whom were two Hispanic individuals, seven Caucasians, two Asians and one multiracial person. Post-vaccine blood samples were taken a median of about 72 days after the second vaccine dose, with a range of roughly 14 to 250 days. Control cultures used a CEFX viral epitope pool as positive control, an HIV-1 Nef peptide pool as negative control, or no peptide. Post-COVID blood samples from convalescent patients were collected a median of about 110 days after diagnosis, with a range of roughly 35 to 180 days. In 9 to 11 COVID-19 convalescent patients and a few infection-naive healthy vaccine recipients, researchers compared the spike-specific CD4+ TCR repertoire from before mRNA vaccination with the repertoire from after. Culture stimuli were overlapping spike peptide pools from SARS-CoV-2 and from the common cold coronaviruses HCoV-NL63, HCoV-OC43 and HCoV-229E. Participants got two doses of the Pfizer-BioNTech BNT162b2 vaccine (n=8) or two doses of the Moderna mRNA-1273 vaccine (n=2). Study-level results and caveats: Among convalescent patients, a median around 89% of the SARS-CoV-2-reactive clones seen after vaccination appeared only after vaccination, which suggests priming specific to the vaccine. The study included relatively few convalescent patients and did not analyze early timepoints after natural infection. Of the vaccine-specific clones found in convalescent patients, nearly all (304 of 307) were mono-reactive for SARS-CoV-2 spike instead of being cross-reactive with common cold coronaviruses. An increase in the median number of SARS-CoV-2-reactive clonotypes from 21 after infection to a few dozen after vaccination was observed, but the change was not found to be significant.

The germline V gene sets CDR1 to SGHRS and CDR2 to YFSETQ. Including the terminal cysteine and phenylalanine, the CDR3 comprises 17 residues. Kept here is only the CDR3 DNA, which spans 51 bases and is read in frame from base 1. Notes on this clonotype: What antigen it recognizes has not been identified. One end of the junction is discordant with germline, which a read error may explain.

Explained via the paper, the treatment or condition label denotes: 10-day PBMC culture with coronavirus spike peptide pools or control peptides (ViraFEST assay). The ViraFEST assay was used in the study, in which antigen-specific T cells were expanded with peptide pools and expanded clonotypes were subsequently identified by TCR sequencing. The absence of prior SARS-CoV-2 infection in healthy vaccine recipients was confirmed by negative nucleocapsid antibody tests before and after vaccination. Each well held millions of PBMCs cultured with roughly 9.2 ug/ml peptide pools in IMDM containing approximately 5% human AB serum and 8 to 10 IU/ml IL-2. Half of the culture medium was replaced with fresh IL-2-containing medium on days 3 and 7. After approximately 11 days of culture, CD4+ T cells were isolated by negative selection with the EasySep CD4+ T cell isolation kit. Ficoll-Paque Plus gradient centrifugation was used to isolate PBMCs from whole blood, and the isolated PBMCs were then either used fresh or cryopreserved at -140C. Triplicate wells were generally used for each culture condition.

Library preparation was by PCR. TCR sequencing of DNA from cultured CD4+ T cells used the Oncomine TCR Beta short-read assay at the Johns Hopkins FTIC core. Genomic DNA was extracted from the cultured CD4+ T cells with the QIAamp micro DNA kit. Oncomine TCR Beta libraries made from cultured CD4+ T cells were pooled using unique dual indexes and sequenced on an Illumina iSeq 100. In the original analysis: Non-productive sequences were filtered out, and CDR3s that did not start with C, did not end with F or W, or were shorter than 7 amino acids were discarded. The MANAFEST web application was used to identify antigen-specific clonotypes by comparing peptide-stimulated wells against reference wells and other culture wells. Positive clones required FDR below 0.05, an odds ratio above 5, and productive frequency above 0.1% in at least two of three replicate wells. A clonotype was classed as cross-reactive if the clonotype showed significant expansion both in SARS-CoV-2 spike wells and in at least one common cold coronavirus spike condition. Similarity between CDR3 sequences was evaluated in R version 3.6.1 using Levenshtein distances (stringdist) and unrooted phylogenetic trees (ape). Through fastp at Q25 and MiXCR, TCRdb rebuilt clones from the public reads, retaining in-frame beta chains. Records with the same CDR3 protein are collapsed into one entry carrying the most frequent genes and DNA. TCRdb, not the authors, supplied the V and J calls. In all, the sample holds 9,000 to 15,000 distinct CDR3 sequences, and around a third of those were seen once. The ten largest clones add up to 34% of the sample.

This sequence was found in a human donor who received a COVID-19 vaccine. Specimen: CD4+ T cells from blood, cultured in vitro, collected before SARS-CoV-2 vaccination. The chain couples TRBV5-1 to TRBJ2-6; TRBD1 agrees with 9 junctional bases. This receptor has the CDR3 CASSTGTGWKGANVLAF. At the DNA level, the sequence is TGCGCCAGCAGCACTGGGACAGGGTGGAAAGGGGCCAACGTCCTGGCTTTC.